The subject of this entry is one TCR beta chain. Its target is unknown. These data originate in a study of response to subunit inactivated influenza vaccine. Study-level results: Few new T cells, the authors suggested, are recruited by each seasonal influenza vaccination.

Each CDR3 protein gets one entry after TCRdb re-called the RT-PCR reads with MiXCR. This table has 650,000 to 850,000 distinct CDR3 sequences, approximately 14% appearing once. V shed 3 bases and J 7 bases; nucleotides not matched to a gene: 8. Germline V gene sequence: CDR1 SGHVS, CDR2 FQNEAQ. There are 15 residues in the CDR3. This receptor was obtained from a man aged 50-60 years who received an inactivated influenza vaccine. V usage is TRBV7-8 and J usage is TRBJ2-1; 8 bases line up with TRBD2. The sequences come from PBMCs from blood, collected about 14 days before vaccination. The CDR3 DNA sequence: TGTGCCAGCAGCTTTGGGCTTTCGGGAGGGAATGAGCAGTTCTTC. Amino acid sequence: CASSFGLSGGNEQFF.